This T cell receptor beta chain derives from a study of naive and memory T cell subsets. This clonotype was detected only once. Its antigen is undetermined. Cells stained for CD3, CD4, CD8, CD45RA and CD27 were sorted into four subsets. CDR3 length: 18 amino acids. With 0 bases clipped from V and 0 bases from J, the junction kept 13 bases outside the gene matches. Germline CDR1 reads DFQATT; CDR2 reads SNEGSKA (reference sequence). An equimolar mix of two oligonucleotides served as the beta constant-region primer for TRBC1 and TRBC2. Ligated cDNA was amplified by four rounds of PCR with nested alpha and beta constant-region primers and SP2. The cDNA 3' end received a ligated single-stranded oligonucleotide carrying the SP2 primer and a 12-nucleotide UMI. MiXCR was run by TCRdb on the UMI-ligation and nested PCR reads, yielding one entry per CDR3 protein. The data hold some 30,000 distinct CDR3 sequences, with about 18% observed a single time.

Study-wide findings and caveats: In CD4 and CD8 cells, diversity dropped from naive through EMRA.

The sequencing input was effector memory CD4+ T cells from blood. Subset of the sample: effector memory, CD45RA- CD27-. The sequence was collected from a human donor in good health. V gene TRBV20-1 combines with J gene TRBJ1-1; 7 nucleotides agree with TRBD1. The CDR3 protein is CSARDLRGRTQLNTEAFF. The CDR3 DNA reads as TGCAGTGCTAGAGATCTGAGGGGGCGAACCCAACTGAACACTGAAGCTTTCTTT.